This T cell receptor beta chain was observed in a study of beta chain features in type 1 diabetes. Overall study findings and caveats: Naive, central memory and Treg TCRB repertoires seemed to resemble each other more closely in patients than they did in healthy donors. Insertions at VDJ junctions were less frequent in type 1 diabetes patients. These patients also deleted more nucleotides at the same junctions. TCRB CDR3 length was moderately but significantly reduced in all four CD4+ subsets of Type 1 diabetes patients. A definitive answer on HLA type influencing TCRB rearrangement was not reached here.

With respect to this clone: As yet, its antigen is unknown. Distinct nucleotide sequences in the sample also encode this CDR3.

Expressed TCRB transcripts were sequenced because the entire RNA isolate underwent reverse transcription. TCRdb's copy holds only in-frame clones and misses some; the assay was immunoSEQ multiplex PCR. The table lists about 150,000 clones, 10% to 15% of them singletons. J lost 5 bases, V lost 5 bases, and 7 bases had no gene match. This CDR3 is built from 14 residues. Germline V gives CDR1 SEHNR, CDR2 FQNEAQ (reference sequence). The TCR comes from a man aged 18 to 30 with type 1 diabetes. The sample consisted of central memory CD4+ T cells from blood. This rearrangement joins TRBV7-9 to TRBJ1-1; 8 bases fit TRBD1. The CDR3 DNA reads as TGTGCCAGCAGCCTCAGACAGGGGTCGACTGAAGCTTTCTTT. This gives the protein CASSLRQGSTEAFF.